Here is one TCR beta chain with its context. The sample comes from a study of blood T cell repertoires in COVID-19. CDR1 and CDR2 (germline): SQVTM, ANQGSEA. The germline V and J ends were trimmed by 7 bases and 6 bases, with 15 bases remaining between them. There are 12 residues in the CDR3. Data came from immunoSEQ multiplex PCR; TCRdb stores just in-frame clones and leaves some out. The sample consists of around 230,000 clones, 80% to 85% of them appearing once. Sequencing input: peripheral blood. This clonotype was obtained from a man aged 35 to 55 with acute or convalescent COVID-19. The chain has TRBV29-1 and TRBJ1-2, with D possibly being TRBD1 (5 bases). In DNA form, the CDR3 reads TGCAGCGACAGGTCTGCGCAGGATGGCTACACCTTC. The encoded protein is CSDRSAQDGYTF. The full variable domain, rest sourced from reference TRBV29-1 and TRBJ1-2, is SAVISQKPSRDICQRGTSLTIQCQVDSQVTMMFWYRQQPGQSLTLIATANQGSEATYESGFVIDKFPISRPNLTFSTLTVSNMSPEDSSIYLCSDRSAQDGYTFGSGTRLTVV.